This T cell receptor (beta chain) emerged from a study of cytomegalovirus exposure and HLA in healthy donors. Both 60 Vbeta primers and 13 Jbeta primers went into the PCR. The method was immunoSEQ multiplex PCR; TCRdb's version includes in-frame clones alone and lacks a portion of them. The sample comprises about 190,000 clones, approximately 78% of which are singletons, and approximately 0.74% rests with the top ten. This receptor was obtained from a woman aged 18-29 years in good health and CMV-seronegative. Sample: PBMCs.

CDR3 residues: CASSLGGGAGAGANVLTF. In DNA, the CDR3 is TGTGCCAGCAGCTTGGGAGGCGGGGCCGGGGCCGGGGCCAACGTCCTGACTTTC. The chain joins TRBV5-4 to TRBJ2-6, with D possibly being TRBD2 (6 bases). V was clipped by 0 bases and J by 4 bases, with 17 bases between them. CDR3 length: 18 amino acids. Germline CDR1 SGHNT, CDR2 YYREEE (reference sequence).